This T cell receptor (beta chain) was obtained from a study of cytomegalovirus exposure and HLA in healthy donors. Study summary: Most genotyped donors, approximately 81% of 300 to 400, had Caucasian-associated genetic ancestry. Study-level results: Later analysis identified 16,951 TCR beta sequences associated with HLA alleles, using a false discovery rate threshold of 0.05. Earlier results showed most TCR beta V segments being productive about 87% or about 30% of the time. The number of N-insertions in an Asian-associated ancestry cluster was reportedly below the approximately 600-donor mean in a later analysis.

A multiplex PCR was run with 60 Vbeta primers and 13 Jbeta primers. Repertoires were generated with immunoSEQ multiplex PCR, while TCRdb's copy carries only in-frame clones and drops some. The sample has some 85,000 clones, around 84% seen once. Trimming left V 1 base short and J 15 bases short, with 16 bases between. The CDR3 loop spans 13 amino acids. CDR1 SNHLY and CDR2 FYNNEI come from the germline V gene. To note about this clone: Its antigen is as yet unknown.

The receptor was isolated from a young man in good health and CMV-seronegative. V is TRBV2 and J is TRBJ2-1; D is possibly TRBD2 (6 bases). Sequenced input: PBMCs. Here the CDR3 reads CASSEGFGSGPFF. DNA for the CDR3: TGTGCCAGCAGTGAAGGGTTCGGGAGCGGGCCGTTCTTC.